Listed below are T cell receptor beta chains from one sample, sequenced in a study of blood T cell repertoires in COVID-19. Data came from immunoSEQ multiplex PCR; TCRdb stores just in-frame clones and leaves some out. The sample contains 250,000 to 300,000 clones, around 90% of which appear only once. The sequenced material came from peripheral blood. These receptors were obtained from a woman aged 55 to 70 with COVID-19, enrolled during active disease. Each CDR3 is given with its conserved first and last residue. The order of the fields is clone size, V gene, D gene, J gene, CDR3 DNA, CDR3 protein. A D gene is named only where the DNA matches it firmly. Not every row has a clone size; where given, it reads once, few, many or a size class.

size: NA; V: TRBV4-2; D: NA; J: TRBJ1-5; DNA: TGTGCCAGCAGCCAAGGACAGGAAGGACAGCCCCAGCATTTT; CDR3: CASSQGQEGQPQHF
size: NA; V: TRBV6-5; D: TRBD1; J: TRBJ1-1; DNA: TGTGCCAGCAGTTACCCTGGACAGGGGGACACTGAAGCTTTCTTT; CDR3: CASSYPGQGDTEAFF
size: NA; V: TRBV7-9; D: NA; J: TRBJ2-1; DNA: TGTGCCAGCAGCTTAAAGGGGGCCTACAATGAGCAGTTCTTC; CDR3: CASSLKGAYNEQFF
size: NA; V: TRBV11-1; D: NA; J: TRBJ1-4; DNA: TGTGCCAGCAGCCCGTACAGCCTACCTAATGAAAAACTGTTTTTT; CDR3: CASSPYSLPNEKLFF
size: NA; V: TRBV24-1; D: TRBD2; J: TRBJ2-3; DNA: TGTGCCACCAGTGACGGGACTAGCGGGGCCACAGATACGCAGTATTTT; CDR3: CATSDGTSGATDTQYF
size: NA; V: TRBV19; D: TRBD1; J: TRBJ1-5; DNA: TGTGCCAGTAGTTCGGTTGCGACAGGGGTCTACCATCAGCCCCAGCATTTT; CDR3: CASSSVATGVYHQPQHF
size: NA; V: TRBV4-2; D: TRBD2; J: TRBJ2-2; DNA: TGTGCCAGCAGCCCACGGACTAGCGGGGGGGCTGGCACCGGGGAGCTGTTTTTT; CDR3: CASSPRTSGGAGTGELFF
size: NA; V: TRBV3-1/TRBV3-2; D: NA; J: TRBJ1-6; DNA: TGTGCCAGCAGCCTCACAGGGCGTCGGAATTCACCCCTCCACTTT; CDR3: CASSLTGRRNSPLHF
size: few; V: TRBV6-5; D: NA; J: TRBJ1-1; DNA: TGTGCCAGCAGGAGACTGGGGCCCACTGAAGCTTTCTTT; CDR3: CASRRLGPTEAFF
size: NA; V: TRBV7-9; D: NA; J: TRBJ1-2; DNA: TGTGCCAGCAGCTTAGTTAGGGGGAATGGCTACACCTTC; CDR3: CASSLVRGNGYTF
size: NA; V: TRBV11-2; D: NA; J: TRBJ1-2; DNA: TGTGCCAGCAGCCCCGACAGGACGGCCCACTATGGCTACACCTTC; CDR3: CASSPDRTAHYGYTF
size: NA; V: TRBV6-5; D: TRBD1; J: TRBJ1-1; DNA: TGTGCCAGCGGGCGGACAGGCCGGACTGAAGCTTTCTTT; CDR3: CASGRTGRTEAFF
size: NA; V: TRBV4-1; D: NA; J: TRBJ2-2; DNA: TGCGCCAGCCGCCGACAGGCAGGGACGAACACCGGGGAGCTGTTTTTT; CDR3: CASRRQAGTNTGELFF